A selection of T cell receptor beta chains follows, all from one sample in a study of CD8 T cells in Susac syndrome. Each CDR3 protein gets one entry after TCRdb re-called the immunoSEQ multiplex PCR reads with MiXCR. This table holds fewer than 150,000 distinct CDR3 sequences, approximately 95% found once. The sequenced material came from CD8+ T cells from PBMCs. These receptors were taken from a human donor with Susac syndrome. CDR3s include the opening cysteine and the closing phenylalanine or tryptophan. D genes are given only for firm matches. The size field is filled for only some rows; it gives once, few, many or a size class.

d_gene	v_gene	abundance	j_gene	CDR3aa	CDR3nt
TRBD2	TRBV9	NA	TRBJ2-5	CASGGGGRGETQYF	TGTGCCAGCGGAGGAGGCGGGAGAGGGGAGACCCAGTACTTC
NA	TRBV27	NA	TRBJ1-2	CASSLAGWDGYTF	TGTGCCAGCAGTTTGGCAGGGTGGGATGGCTACACCTTC
NA	TRBV15	NA	TRBJ2-5	CATSGIQGLKETQYF	TGTGCCACCAGCGGGATACAGGGTCTTAAAGAGACCCAGTACTTC
TRBD1	TRBV15	NA	TRBJ1-2	CATSGGWTGGGYGYTF	TGTGCCACCAGCGGGGGGTGGACAGGGGGCGGCTATGGCTACACCTTC
TRBD2	TRBV27	NA	TRBJ2-2	CASSLGGGTGELFF	TGTGCCAGCAGTCTGGGGGGAGGGACCGGGGAGCTGTTTTTT
NA	TRBV9	NA	TRBJ2-7	CASSVGINSYEQYF	TGTGCCAGCAGCGTGGGGATCAACTCCTACGAGCAGTACTTC
NA	TRBV13	NA	TRBJ2-3	CASSLEPYTQYF	TGTGCCAGCAGCTTAGAGCCATATACGCAGTATTTT
NA	TRBV7-2	NA	TRBJ2-7	CASSSDEQYF	TGTGCCAGCAGCTCGGACGAGCAGTACTTC
NA	TRBV25-1	NA	TRBJ2-7	CASSPPGSYEQYF	TGTGCCAGCAGCCCCCCCGGATCCTACGAGCAGTACTTC
TRBD2	TRBV4-1	NA	TRBJ2-3	CASSQDREGTDTQYF	TGCGCCAGCAGCCAAGACCGGGAGGGCACAGATACGCAGTATTTT
TRBD1	TRBV27	NA	TRBJ1-2	CASSRPGTAGYTF	TGTGCCAGCAGCCGTCCCGGGACAGCTGGCTACACCTTC
NA	TRBV6-1	NA	TRBJ2-1	CASSEDYTSYNEQFF	TGTGCCAGCAGTGAAGACTACACTAGCTACAATGAGCAGTTCTTC
TRBD2	TRBV28	NA	TRBJ2-7	CASRTSGSVNEQYF	TGTGCCAGCAGAACTAGCGGGAGTGTCAACGAGCAGTACTTC
NA	TRBV19	NA	TRBJ1-3	CASSIPYGFHSGNTIYF	TGTGCCAGTAGTATACCGTACGGGTTCCACTCTGGAAACACCATATATTTT
NA	TRBV29-1	NA	TRBJ1-3	CSVEAGPGNTIYF	TGCAGCGTTGAGGCTGGACCTGGAAACACCATATATTTT
NA	TRBV11-2	NA	TRBJ2-7	CASSLADGLSYEQYF	TGTGCCAGCAGCTTAGCCGACGGGCTTTCCTACGAGCAGTACTTC
NA	TRBV15	NA	TRBJ2-2	CATSPSAAHGIYTGELFF	TGTGCCACCAGCCCAAGCGCGGCCCATGGGATTTACACCGGGGAGCTGTTTTTT
NA	TRBV27	NA	TRBJ2-4	CASRQGGGKNIQYF	TGTGCCAGTCGACAGGGTGGAGGGAAAAACATTCAGTACTTC
TRBD1	TRBV29-1	once	TRBJ1-5	CSAWTGDYQPQHF	TGCAGCGCCTGGACAGGGGATTATCAGCCCCAGCATTTT
TRBD2	TRBV20-1	NA	TRBJ2-5	CSAGLAGTYQETQYF	TGCAGTGCTGGACTAGCGGGAACGTACCAAGAGACCCAGTACTTC
TRBD1	TRBV29-1	NA	TRBJ1-4	CSVARTGSGTNEKLFF	TGCAGCGTCGCACGGACAGGGTCCGGGACTAATGAAAAACTGTTTTTT
NA	TRBV19	NA	TRBJ1-1	CASSLDRNTEAFF	TGTGCCAGTAGTCTTGACAGGAACACTGAAGCTTTCTTT
NA	TRBV27	NA	TRBJ2-7	CASSLAGGPVYEQYF	TGTGCCAGCAGTTTGGCAGGGGGGCCGGTATACGAGCAGTACTTC
NA	TRBV27	NA	TRBJ2-2	CASSLGTDPGELFF	TGTGCCAGCAGTTTAGGGACGGATCCCGGGGAGCTGTTTTTT
NA	TRBV20-1	once	TRBJ2-7	CSARGRGALGYEQYF	TGCAGTGCTAGAGGGCGAGGGGCTTTAGGCTACGAGCAGTACTTC
NA	TRBV29-1	NA	TRBJ2-1	CSSTPGGLEEYNEQFF	TGCAGCTCTACCCCAGGGGGACTGGAAGAGTACAATGAGCAGTTCTTC
NA	TRBV9	NA	TRBJ1-1	CASSRAANTEAFF	TGTGCCAGCAGTCGGGCGGCGAACACTGAAGCTTTCTTT
TRBD1	TRBV4-1	NA	TRBJ2-2	CASSQTGTGELFF	TGCGCCAGCAGCCAGACAGGGACCGGGGAGCTGTTTTTT
NA	TRBV9	NA	TRBJ2-7	CASSGNQDRPYEQYF	TGTGCCAGCAGCGGAAACCAAGACAGGCCCTACGAGCAGTACTTC
NA	TRBV11-2	NA	TRBJ2-1	CASSSLYNEQFF	TGTGCCAGCAGCTCCCTATACAATGAGCAGTTCTTC
NA	TRBV5-6	NA	TRBJ2-7	CASSFGSGYEQYF	TGTGCCAGCAGCTTCGGCAGTGGATACGAGCAGTACTTC
NA	TRBV4-1	NA	TRBJ2-7	CASSQSGHSSYEQYF	TGCGCCAGCAGCCAGAGCGGACATAGCTCCTACGAGCAGTACTTC
TRBD2	TRBV11-2	NA	TRBJ2-1	CASRSPSGVYNEQFF	TGTGCCAGCAGATCCCCTAGCGGAGTCTACAATGAGCAGTTCTTC
NA	TRBV4-1	NA	TRBJ2-1	CASSQDRSSYNEQFF	TGCGCCAGCAGCCAGGACAGAAGCTCCTACAATGAGCAGTTCTTC
NA	TRBV9	once	TRBJ2-1	CASSGTGTTYREQFF	TGTGCCAGCAGCGGAACCGGGACAACTTATAGGGAGCAGTTCTTC
NA	TRBV11-1	NA	TRBJ2-1	CASSGGLPGEQFF	TGTGCCAGCAGCGGGGGTCTCCCAGGGGAGCAGTTCTTC
NA	TRBV9	NA	TRBJ2-1	CASSVAAQGVSEQFF	TGTGCCAGCAGCGTAGCTGCACAGGGAGTCAGTGAGCAGTTCTTC
NA	TRBV24-1	NA	TRBJ2-7	CATSDALYYEQYF	TGTGCCACCAGTGACGCCTTGTACTACGAGCAGTACTTC
NA	TRBV18	NA	TRBJ1-2	CASSPYHQKPNYGYTF	TGTGCCAGCTCACCATACCACCAAAAACCTAACTATGGCTACACCTTC
NA	TRBV2	once	TRBJ1-5	CASSEARGGNQPQHF	TGTGCCAGCAGTGAAGCGCGAGGGGGCAATCAGCCCCAGCATTTT
TRBD2	TRBV3-1	NA	TRBJ2-4	CASSQQALAGGVKNIQYF	TGTGCCAGCAGCCAACAGGCACTAGCGGGCGGGGTCAAAAACATTCAGTACTTC
NA	TRBV4-1	NA	TRBJ2-3	CASLAPSTDTQYF	TGCGCCAGCCTAGCGCCTAGCACAGATACGCAGTATTTT
TRBD1	TRBV9	once	TRBJ2-5	CASSVAGTVQETQYF	TGTGCCAGCAGCGTAGCTGGGACAGTACAAGAGACCCAGTACTTC
TRBD2	TRBV20-1	NA	TRBJ2-3	CSADGGGGNF	TGCAGTGCTGATGGCGGGGGGGGGAATTTT
TRBD2	TRBV14	NA	TRBJ2-1	CASSPGGEGAYNEQFF	TGTGCCAGCAGCCCTGGGGGGGAAGGGGCCTACAATGAGCAGTTCTTC
NA	TRBV2	NA	TRBJ1-2	CASISGWGYTF	TGTGCCAGCATATCGGGTTGGGGCTACACCTTC